This is a list of T cell receptor beta chains from one sample in a study of T cell repertoires in cytomegalovirus infection. MiXCR was run by TCRdb on the reads, yielding one entry per CDR3 protein. In the table there are about 680,000 distinct CDR3 sequences, around 24% of which are singletons. Specimen: CD8+ T cells from PBMCs. The receptors derive from a human donor in good health (CMV status not recorded). Some clones in this sample may be carry-over from other donors' samples. CDR3s include the opening cysteine and the closing phenylalanine or tryptophan. The D gene is left open where the match is weak. The size field is filled for only some rows; it gives once, few, many or a size class.

v_gene,j_gene,d_gene,abundance,CDR3nt,CDR3aa
TRBV19,TRBJ2-1,NA,NA,TGTGCCAGTATAGGTTTGTCCTGCAATGAGCAGTTCTTC,CASIGLSCNEQFF
TRBV7-6,TRBJ1-1,NA,many,TGTGCCAGCAGACCTGCAGTGAACGCTGAAGCTTTCTTT,CASRPAVNAEAFF
TRBV12-3/TRBV12-4,TRBJ1-1,NA,NA,TGTGCCAGCAGTTACGACAGCAATAAAAATGAAGCTTTCTTT,CASSYDSNKNEAFF
TRBV7-9,TRBJ1-2,NA,many,TGTGCCAGCAGCACCCGCCCAGGGTTAGGCTATGGCTACACCTTC,CASSTRPGLGYGYTF
TRBV13,TRBJ2-7,NA,NA,TGTGCCAGCAGCCCCGGGGGATGGGGGAACGAGCAGTACTTC,CASSPGGWGNEQYF
TRBV7-9,TRBJ2-5,NA,NA,TGTGCCAGCAGACATCTTTCAGGGGACCAAGAGACCCAGTACTTC,CASRHLSGDQETQYF
TRBV2,TRBJ2-3,NA,few,TGTGCCAGCAGTGAAGCGACGAGGTTGAGGGCCAGCACAGATACGCAGTATTTT,CASSEATRLRASTDTQYF
TRBV7-9,TRBJ2-5,NA,many,TGTGCCAGCAGCTATGGGACCCAAGAGACCCAGTACTTC,CASSYGTQETQYF
TRBV7-8,TRBJ2-1,TRBD2,few,TGTGCCAGCAGCTTAAATCCGGGCGGGAGCTCCTACAATGAGCAGTTCTTC,CASSLNPGGSSYNEQFF
TRBV19,TRBJ1-2,TRBD1,many,TGTGCCAGTAGTATCAGGGGACAGGGTCAAGGCTACACCTTC,CASSIRGQGQGYTF
TRBV20-1,TRBJ2-1,TRBD1,few,TGCAGTGCTAGTGAGTCGGGGACAGGGCGTTACAATGAGCAGTTCTTC,CSASESGTGRYNEQFF
TRBV7-8,TRBJ2-1,NA,NA,TGTGCCAGCAGCTTACTCAGGCCGACGCCGGATGAGCAGTTCTTC,CASSLLRPTPDEQFF
TRBV19,TRBJ2-2,NA,once,TGTGCCAGTAGTATATTCGCTTCAAACACCGGGGAGCTGTTTTTT,CASSIFASNTGELFF
TRBV6-6,TRBJ2-3,TRBD1,NA,TGTGCCAGCAGTTACGGCGGGACAGGCCTTAGCACAGATACGCAGTATTTT,CASSYGGTGLSTDTQYF
TRBV20-1,TRBJ2-1,NA,NA,TGCAGTGCTAGCCCGACTGGAAGCTCCTACAATGAGCAGTTCTTC,CSASPTGSSYNEQFF
TRBV28,TRBJ1-5,NA,NA,TGTGCCAGCTCTAATAGCAGTCAGCCCCAGCATTTT,CASSNSSQPQHF
TRBV7-9,TRBJ1-2,NA,few,TGTGCCAGCAGCTCGGGACCCGAGGCAGGCTACACCTTC,CASSSGPEAGYTF
TRBV7-2,TRBJ2-1,NA,many,TGTGCCAGCAGCTACGGACTGGTCTTCACCTACAATGAGCAGTTCTTC,CASSYGLVFTYNEQFF
TRBV6-6,TRBJ2-1,TRBD2,few,TGTGCCAGCAGTTACCCCACTTATAGAGCGGGGCGGTACAATGAGCAGTTCTTC,CASSYPTYRAGRYNEQFF
TRBV2,TRBJ1-5,NA,few,TGTGCCAGCAGTGAAGCGCTGGGGATAACCTATAGCAATCAGCCCCAGCATTTT,CASSEALGITYSNQPQHF
TRBV7-3,TRBJ1-1,TRBD1,many,TGTGCCAGCAGACCGACCGCAGGGGGCACTGAAGCTTTCTTT,CASRPTAGGTEAFF
TRBV7-2,TRBJ1-1,TRBD1,NA,TGTGCCGGCAGCTTGGGGACGACAGGGGGCCTGAACACTGAAGCTTTCTTT,CAGSLGTTGGLNTEAFF
TRBV7-2,TRBJ2-5,NA,many,TGTGCCAGCAGCTTAAACGGCCGGGGGCGCTCGTCGGAGACCCAGTACTTC,CASSLNGRGRSSETQYF
TRBV4-3,TRBJ2-3,NA,NA,TGCGCCAGCAGCCAAGGGACAGTCAGTAGGACAGATACGCAGTATTTT,CASSQGTVSRTDTQYF
TRBV28,TRBJ2-5,NA,many,TGTGCCAGCAGTTTAGCAGGGTTAGACGAGACCCAGTACTTC,CASSLAGLDETQYF
TRBV7-2,TRBJ2-3,NA,many,TGTGCCAGCAGCTTAGTTCTCGAAGATACGCAGTATTTT,CASSLVLEDTQYF
TRBV6-2/TRBV6-3,TRBJ2-1,NA,NA,TGTGCCCCCAGGACGGGGAGGGGGGTCTCCTACAATGAGCAGTTCTTC,CAPRTGRGVSYNEQFF
TRBV3-1,TRBJ1-5,NA,NA,TGTGCCAGCAGCCAAGGAGCCAGTGCCGGTGGCAATCAGCCCCAGCATTTT,CASSQGASAGGNQPQHF
TRBV15,TRBJ2-7,NA,few,TGTGCCACCAGCAGAGATCGGCAGGCCTACGAGCAGTACTTC,CATSRDRQAYEQYF
TRBV12-5,TRBJ2-1,NA,few,TGTGCTAGTGGTTTGGTACCCGGATACGAATTATACAATGAGCAGTTCTTC,CASGLVPGYELYNEQFF
TRBV5-1,TRBJ1-1,NA,NA,TGCGCCAGCAGCACCAGGGGAGATGACACTGAAGCTTTCTTT,CASSTRGDDTEAFF
TRBV29-1,TRBJ2-1,NA,few,TGCAGCGTTGAATGGGTCCCCCAGGGCTACAATGAGCAGTTCTTC,CSVEWVPQGYNEQFF
TRBV29-1,TRBJ2-3,NA,once,TGCAGCGTTGAAGGGACTACCGTAAGCACAGATACGCAGTATTTT,CSVEGTTVSTDTQYF
TRBV20-1,TRBJ2-3,TRBD2,NA,TGCACCTGCTCCCTAGCGGGGGGGTTAGATACGCAGTATTTT,CTCSLAGGLDTQYF
TRBV6-1,TRBJ1-1,TRBD1,many,TGTGCCAGCGGTCCTACAGGGGGAAAGGAGTACACTGAAGCTTTCTTT,CASGPTGGKEYTEAFF
TRBV29-1,TRBJ2-2,TRBD1,few,TGCAGCGTTTTCCGGACAGGGGGCGCAAGTAACGGGGAGCTGTTTTTT,CSVFRTGGASNGELFF
TRBV7-2,TRBJ2-7,NA,many,TGTGCCAGCAGCTTAAATATCGTCTACGAGCAGTACTTC,CASSLNIVYEQYF
TRBV7-2,TRBJ1-1,TRBD1,many,TGTGCCAGCAGCTTAGCGCTAGGACAGGGGGATTTCTTT,CASSLALGQGDFF
TRBV14,TRBJ2-7,NA,few,TGTGCCAGCAGCCAAGGAGGGACTCGTGCCTTCCACGAGCAGTACTTC,CASSQGGTRAFHEQYF
TRBV7-2,TRBJ2-7,NA,many,TGTGCCAGCAGACCCCAGGGACTCGACTTCCCACCCTACGAGCAGTACTTC,CASRPQGLDFPPYEQYF
TRBV5-6,TRBJ2-2,NA,NA,TGTGCCAGCAGCTGGGGAGGGAACACCGGGGAGCTGTTTTTT,CASSWGGNTGELFF
TRBV4-1,TRBJ1-5,NA,few,TGCGCCAGCAGCCGAGGGGACGGCAATCAGCCCCAGCATTTT,CASSRGDGNQPQHF
TRBV7-6,TRBJ2-7,TRBD1,NA,TGTGCTAGCAGCTCTGGACAGGGGGTTACCTACGAGCAGTACTTC,CASSSGQGVTYEQYF
TRBV4-1,TRBJ2-3,NA,NA,TGCGCCAGCAGCCAAGAAGCGCATACTAGCACAGATACGCAGTATTTT,CASSQEAHTSTDTQYF
TRBV2,TRBJ2-7,TRBD1,few,TGTGCCAGCAAAGGCAGGGGGTTTTTAGAGCAGTACTTC,CASKGRGFLEQYF
TRBV2,TRBJ2-4,NA,many,TGTGCCAGCAGTGAATCTGAGGGTGGCAAAAACATTCAGTACTTC,CASSESEGGKNIQYF